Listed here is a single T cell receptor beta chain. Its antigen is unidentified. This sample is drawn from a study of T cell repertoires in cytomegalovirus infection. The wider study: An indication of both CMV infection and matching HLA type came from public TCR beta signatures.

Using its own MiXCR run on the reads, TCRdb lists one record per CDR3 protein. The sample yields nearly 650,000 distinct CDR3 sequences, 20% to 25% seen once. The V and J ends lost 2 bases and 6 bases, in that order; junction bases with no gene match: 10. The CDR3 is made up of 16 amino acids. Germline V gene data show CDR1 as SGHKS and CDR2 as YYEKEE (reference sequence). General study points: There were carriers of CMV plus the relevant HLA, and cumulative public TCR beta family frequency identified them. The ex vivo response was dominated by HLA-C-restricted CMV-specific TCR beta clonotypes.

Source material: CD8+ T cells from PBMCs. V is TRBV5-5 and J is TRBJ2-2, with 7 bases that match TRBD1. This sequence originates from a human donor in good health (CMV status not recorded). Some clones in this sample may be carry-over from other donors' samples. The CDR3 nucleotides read TGTGCCAGCAGCTTCCACGACAGGGTACACGCCGGGGAGCTGTTTTTT. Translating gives CASSFHDRVHAGELFF.